The clone carrying this T cell receptor beta chain has only one observation. The antigen is undetermined. The method was immunoSEQ multiplex PCR; TCRdb's version includes in-frame clones alone and lacks a portion of them. The data show under 150,000 clones, with more than 85% seen just once and 8.7% held by the top ten. Germline loops: CDR1 SGHRS, CDR2 YFSETQ. The ends were cut back, 2 bases at V and 1 base at J, with 7 bases in the middle. The CDR3 runs to 14 residues. The sample comes from a study of cytomegalovirus exposure and HLA in healthy donors. Study-level findings and limits: Specific recognition of CMV antigens was confirmed in vitro for a few chains (all CMV-associated). Reportedly, cytomegalovirus status was diagnosed with high sensitivity and specificity. The study flagged roughly 160 TCR beta chains as cytomegalovirus-associated.

Donors came from a validation cohort of approximately 110 subjects, distinct from the first 666-subject cohort. V usage is TRBV5-1 and J usage is TRBJ2-1, with D perhaps TRBD2 (5 bases). Sequenced sample: PBMCs. The source is a man younger than 35 in good health and CMV-seropositive. CDR3 loop: CASSFTGSYNEQFF. The CDR3 DNA sequence: TGCGCCAGCAGCTTTACGGGATCCTACAATGAGCAGTTCTTC.